This T cell receptor beta chain derives from a study of T cell repertoires in cytomegalovirus infection. Study details: The authors relied on CMV epitopes, both recently identified HLA-C-restricted and well-studied HLA-B-restricted. Indications came from public TCR beta signatures; they pointed to CMV infection and to a matching HLA type. Study results and caveats: The cumulative frequency of public TCR beta families identified carriers of CMV plus the relevant HLA. CMV-specific TCR beta clonotypes restricted by HLA-C dominated the ex vivo response.

This clonotype was counted many times. Antigen specificity is unknown. The CDR3 extends over 16 amino acids. J was trimmed by 5 bases and V by 1 base; bases with no gene match: 6. Germline V gives CDR1 SGHTA, CDR2 FQGNSA. TCRdb fed the reads into MiXCR, producing one record per CDR3 protein. The sample lists about 900,000 distinct CDR3 sequences, around a third occurring once. The TCR originated in a human donor in good health (CMV status not recorded). Some clones in this sample may be carry-over from other donors' samples. The input for sequencing was cultured CD8+ T cells from PBMCs, taken from culture after CMV antigen stimulation. The chain couples TRBV7-2 to TRBJ2-5; 11 bases map to TRBD2. The CDR3 is CASSLVSGGADETQYF. As DNA, the CDR3 is TGTGCCAGCAGCTTAGTTAGCGGGGGGGCCGATGAGACCCAGTACTTC.